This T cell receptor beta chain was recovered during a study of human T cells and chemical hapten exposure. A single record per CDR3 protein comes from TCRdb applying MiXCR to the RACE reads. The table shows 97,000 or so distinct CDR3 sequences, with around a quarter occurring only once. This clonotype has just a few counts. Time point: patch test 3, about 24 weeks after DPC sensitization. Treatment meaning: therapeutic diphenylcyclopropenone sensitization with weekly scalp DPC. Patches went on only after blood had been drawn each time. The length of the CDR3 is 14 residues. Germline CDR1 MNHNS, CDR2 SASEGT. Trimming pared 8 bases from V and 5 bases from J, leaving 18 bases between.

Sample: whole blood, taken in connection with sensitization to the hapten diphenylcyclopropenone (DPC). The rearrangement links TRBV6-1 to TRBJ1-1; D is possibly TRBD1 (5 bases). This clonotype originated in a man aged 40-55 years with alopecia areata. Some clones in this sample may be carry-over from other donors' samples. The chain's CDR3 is CASLRLTEGTEAFF. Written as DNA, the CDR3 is TGTGCCAGCCTTAGATTGACTGAGGGGACTGAAGCTTTCTTT.